The next 11 T cell receptor beta chains were all read from a single sample in a study of regulatory T cells in long-lasting Graves disease. With iRepertoire HTBI primers and Arm-PCR of CDR3 regions, TCR beta libraries were built. TCRdb passed the multiplex PCR reads through MiXCR, listing each CDR3 protein once. The table has some 600,000 distinct CDR3 sequences, 15% to 20% seen once. The time point here: newly diagnosed GD, antithyroid drugs for less than 3 months. TCR sequences were obtained from RNA taken from PBMCs. These data also formed part of another study, on T cells in Graves' hyperthyroidism and ophthalmopathy.

The material was peripheral blood mononuclear cells (PBMCs), obtained at new diagnosis, from a patient treated with antithyroid drugs. The source of these receptors is a young man with Graves disease.

This clonotype was counted ten times or more. The chain links TRBV3-1 to TRBJ1-5; 9 bases map to TRBD1. The V segment lost 3 bases and the J segment 2 bases; nucleotides outside the gene matches: 5. The CDR3 consists of 16 residues. Germline CDR1 is LGHDT and CDR2 is YNNKEL (reference sequence). This CDR3 is CASSHGQGSGNQPQHF. The CDR3 DNA is TGTGCCAGCAGCCACGGACAGGGGTCCGGCAATCAGCCCCAGCATTTT.

This clonotype showed up many times. The rearrangement links TRBV20-1 to TRBJ2-7, with 7 bases identical to TRBD2. The CDR3 is made up of 13 amino acids. The J segment lost 2 bases and the V segment lost 6 bases, leaving 7 bases of the junction unmatched. Looked up from germline, CDR1 is DFQATT and CDR2 is SNEGSKA (reference sequence). The CDR3: CSASRLAPYEQYF. Written as DNA, the CDR3 is TGCAGTGCCAGCAGACTAGCCCCCTACGAGCAGTACTTC.

This clonotype has only a few counts. This chain joins TRBV4-1 and TRBJ2-7; TRBD2 matches 9 bases. This CDR3 contains 17 residues. J lost 6 bases, V lost 2 bases, and 14 bases had no gene match. The germline V gene encodes CDR1 MGHRA and CDR2 YSYEKL. Written as DNA, the CDR3 is TGCGCCAGCAGCCAAAACCCCCGGGCTAGCGGGACTGGCGAGCAGTACTTC. The encoded protein is CASSQNPRASGTGEQYF.

To note about this clonotype: This may come from a read error, since a much larger clone is one base off. The chain links TRBV3-1 to TRBJ2-1; D possibly corresponds to TRBD2 (6 bases). Judging by the DNA end, TRBJ2-5 fits better; the J call may be wrong. The germline V gene encodes CDR1 LGHDT and CDR2 YNNKEL (reference sequence). The CDR3 has 15 amino acids. CDR3 sequence reads: CASSQQQTGVVTQYF. The CDR3 DNA follows: TGTGCCAGCAGCCAACAACAAACGGGAGTTGTGACCCAGTACTTC.

In its sample, this clonotype was seen many times. This sequence joins TRBV28 and TRBJ1-1; D is perhaps TRBD1 (5 bases). With 6 bases removed from V and 12 bases from J, the gap between germline ends came to 17 bases. The germline CDR1 and CDR2 sequences are MDHEN and SYDVKM. The CDR3 spans 12 residues. The CDR3 nucleotides read TGTGCCAGCAGAGCACCGGGACTCTACACTTTCTTT. It yields the protein CASRAPGLYTFF.

The chain has TRBV20-1 and TRBJ2-1, with TRBD2 identical over 8 bases. Trimming cost V 0 bases and J 10 bases; bases outside gene matches: 8. Germline V CDR1 and CDR2: DFQATT, SNEGSKA (reference sequence). This CDR3 region has 14 residues. The CDR3 DNA follows: TGCAGTGCTAGAGAGCGGCGGGAGGTAACCGAGCAGTTCTTC. Translation gives CSARERREVTEQFF.

This clonotype came up many times. J is TRBJ2-1 and V is TRBV5-5, with 11 positions matching TRBD2. The CDR3 extends over 19 amino acids. CDR1 is SGHKS, CDR2 YYEKEE, per germline (reference sequence). V shed 0 bases, J shed 0 bases, and the junction held 8 bases outside the gene matches. The CDR3 sequence is CASSLVVAGGLTSYNEQFF. The CDR3 bases are TGTGCCAGCAGCTTGGTGGTAGCGGGAGGGCTCACCTCCTACAATGAGCAGTTCTTC.

Of note for this clonotype: This may come from a read error, since a much larger clone is one base off. The CDR3 DNA sequence: TGTGCCAGCTCCGAGGGGCAGAACGCCGGGGAGCTGTTTTTT. Translation gives CASSEGQNAGELFF. V usage is TRBV18 and J usage is TRBJ2-2, with D perhaps assigned TRBD1 or TRBD2 (5 bases each). This CDR3 is 14 amino acids long. The germline CDR1 and CDR2 sequences are KGHSH and LQKENI.

This clonotype was seen a handful of times. The V gene is TRBV14, the J gene TRBJ2-1; 10 nucleotides match TRBD2. V gave up 5 bases and J gave up 0 bases; unmatched junction bases: 13. The CDR3 is 19 residues long. Germline CDR1 and CDR2: SGHDN and FVKESK. DNA for the CDR3: TGTGCCAGCAGCGGCCCTTTCGGACTAGCGGAAAGCTCCTACAATGAGCAGTTCTTC. Its protein product is CASSGPFGLAESSYNEQFF.

Only a few counts were recorded for this clonotype. The J gene is TRBJ1-1, the V gene TRBV9; TRBD1 matches 7 bases. Germline V gives CDR1 SGDLS, CDR2 YYNGEE. The J segment lost 1 base and the V segment lost 4 bases, leaving 7 bases of the junction unmatched. The CDR3 covers 15 residues. As DNA, the CDR3 is TGTGCCAGCAGCACACAGGGGAATGGGAACACTGAAGCTTTCTTT. Its protein is CASSTQGNGNTEAFF. Using reference TRBV9 and TRBJ1-1 for the parts outside the CDR3, the full variable domain is DSGVTQTPKHLITATGQRVTLRCSPRSGDLSVYWYQQSLDQGLQFLIQYYNGEERAKGNILERFSAQQFPDLHSELNLSSLELGDSALYFCASSTQGNGNTEAFFGQGTRLTVV.

CDR3 loop: CASRRDRVNEQYF. The CDR3 DNA reads TGTGCCAGCAGGCGGGACAGGGTGAACGAGCAGTACTTC. The chain has TRBV25-1 and TRBJ2-7; 9 bases fit TRBD1. Per the germline V gene, CDR1 is MGHDK and CDR2 is SYGVNS. This CDR3 comprises 13 residues. Trimming took 6 bases from V and 5 from J; bases not matched to a gene: 5.